The sequence of this T cell receptor beta chain was determined in a study of T cells in Graves' hyperthyroidism and ophthalmopathy. A NOSPECS grade of at least 4, a Clinical Activity Score of at least 3 and duration under 3 months were recorded in ophthalmopathy patients. The study left out patients who had uncontrolled infection, other autoimmune disease, pregnancy or lactation. Diagnosis relied on clinical symptoms, serum thyroxine and TRAb, thyroid ultrasound and orbital computed tomography. The PBMCs were taken from approximately 11 ml of fresh peripheral blood. The CDR3 has 16 amino acids. Trimming at V came to 1 base and at J to 7 bases, leaving 7 bases not matched to a gene. The germline CDR1 and CDR2 sequences are SGHTA and FQGNSA. Authors of the study amplified TCR beta CDR3 regions from RNA transcripts. The HTBI primer set was used in a first-round RT-PCR of the TCR CDR3. MiXCR, applied by TCRdb to the multiplex PCR reads, yields one record per CDR3 protein. The sample shows about 290,000 distinct CDR3 sequences, over 15% of them seen only once.

Sequenced material: blood. The receptor was isolated from a woman in her sixties or seventies with Graves' ophthalmopathy. This sequence joins TRBV7-2 and TRBJ2-2, with TRBD1 matching over 9 bases. The CDR3 coding sequence is TGTGCCAGCAGCTTAGAACAGGGGGCGAGGGTCGGGGAGCTGTTTTTT. Protein: CASSLEQGARVGELFF.